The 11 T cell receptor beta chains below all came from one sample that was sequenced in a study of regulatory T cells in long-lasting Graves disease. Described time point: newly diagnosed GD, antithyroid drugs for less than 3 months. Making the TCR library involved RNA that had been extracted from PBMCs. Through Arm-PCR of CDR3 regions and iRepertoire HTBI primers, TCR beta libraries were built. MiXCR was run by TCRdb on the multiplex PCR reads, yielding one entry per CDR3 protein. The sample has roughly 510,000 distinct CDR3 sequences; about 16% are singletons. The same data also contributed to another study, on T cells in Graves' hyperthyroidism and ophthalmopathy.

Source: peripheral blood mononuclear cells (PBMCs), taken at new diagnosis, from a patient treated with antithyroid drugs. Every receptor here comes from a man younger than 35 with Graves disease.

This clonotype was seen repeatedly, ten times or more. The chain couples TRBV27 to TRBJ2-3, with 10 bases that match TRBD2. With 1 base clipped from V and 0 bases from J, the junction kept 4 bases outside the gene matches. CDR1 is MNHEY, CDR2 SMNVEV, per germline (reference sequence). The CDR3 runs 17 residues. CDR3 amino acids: CASSLFPTSGSTDTQYF. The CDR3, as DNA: TGTGCCAGCAGTTTATTCCCGACTAGCGGGAGCACAGATACGCAGTATTTT.

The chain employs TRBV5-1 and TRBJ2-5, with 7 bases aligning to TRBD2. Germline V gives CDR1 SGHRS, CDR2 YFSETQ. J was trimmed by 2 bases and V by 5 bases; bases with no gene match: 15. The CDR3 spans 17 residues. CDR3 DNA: TGCGCCAGCAGTCCTCGAGGGTCTAGCGGCCTTCAAGAGACCCAGTACTTC. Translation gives CASSPRGSSGLQETQYF.

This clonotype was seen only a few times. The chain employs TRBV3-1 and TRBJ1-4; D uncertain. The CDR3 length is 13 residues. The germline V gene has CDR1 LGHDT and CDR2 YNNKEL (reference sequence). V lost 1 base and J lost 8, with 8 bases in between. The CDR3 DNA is TGTGCCAGCAGCCAAGTACGGGCGGAAAAACTGTTTTTT. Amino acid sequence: CASSQVRAEKLFF.

As DNA, the CDR3 is TGTGCCACCTTGGGGGGGACTGGCTACACCTTC. Translation gives CATLGGTGYTF. The chain links TRBV15 to TRBJ1-2; TRBD1 is a possible D gene (5 bases). Germline CDR1 reads LNHNV; CDR2 reads YYDKDF (reference sequence). The CDR3 runs to 11 residues. Trimming pared 8 bases from V and 7 bases from J, leaving 11 bases between.

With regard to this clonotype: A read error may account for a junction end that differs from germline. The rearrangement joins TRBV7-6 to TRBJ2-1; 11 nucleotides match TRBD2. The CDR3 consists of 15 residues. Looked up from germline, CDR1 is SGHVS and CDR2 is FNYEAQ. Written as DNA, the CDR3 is TGTGCCAGCAGCCAGACTAGCGGGACATCTGATGAGCAGTCCTTC. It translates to CASSQTSGTSDEQSF.

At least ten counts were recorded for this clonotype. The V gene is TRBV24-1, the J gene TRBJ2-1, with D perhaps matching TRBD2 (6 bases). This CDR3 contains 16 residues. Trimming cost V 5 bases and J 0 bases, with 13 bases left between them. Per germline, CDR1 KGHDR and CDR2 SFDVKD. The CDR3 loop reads CATSGQTGDSYNEQFF. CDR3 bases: TGTGCCACCAGTGGTCAAACGGGGGACTCCTACAATGAGCAGTTCTTC.

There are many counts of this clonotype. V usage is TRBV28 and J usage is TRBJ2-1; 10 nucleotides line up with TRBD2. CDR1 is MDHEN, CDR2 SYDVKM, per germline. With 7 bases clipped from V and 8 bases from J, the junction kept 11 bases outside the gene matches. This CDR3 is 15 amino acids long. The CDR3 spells CASTLGASGSYEQFF. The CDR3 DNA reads TGTGCCAGCACCCTGGGGGCTAGCGGGAGCTATGAGCAGTTCTTC.

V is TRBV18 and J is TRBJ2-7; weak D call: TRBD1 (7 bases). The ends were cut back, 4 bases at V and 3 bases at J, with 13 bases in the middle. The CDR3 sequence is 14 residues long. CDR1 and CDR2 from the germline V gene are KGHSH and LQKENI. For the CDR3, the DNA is TGTGCCAGCTCACTCGGACAGGAGGGCTACGAGCAGTACTTC. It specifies CASSLGQEGYEQYF. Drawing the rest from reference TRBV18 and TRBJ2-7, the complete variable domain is NAGVMQNPRHLVRRRGQEARLRCSPMKGHSHVYWYRQLPEEGLKFMVYLQKENIIDESGMPKERFSAEFPKEGPSILRIQQVVRGDSAAYFCASSLGQEGYEQYFGPGTRLTVT.

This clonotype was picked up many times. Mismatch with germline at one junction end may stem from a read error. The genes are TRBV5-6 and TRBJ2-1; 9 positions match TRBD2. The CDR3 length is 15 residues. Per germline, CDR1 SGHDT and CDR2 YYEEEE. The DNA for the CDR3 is TGTGCCAGCAACTTGGCGGGAGGGCCTAGGTATGAGCAGTTCTTC. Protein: CASNLAGGPRYEQFF.

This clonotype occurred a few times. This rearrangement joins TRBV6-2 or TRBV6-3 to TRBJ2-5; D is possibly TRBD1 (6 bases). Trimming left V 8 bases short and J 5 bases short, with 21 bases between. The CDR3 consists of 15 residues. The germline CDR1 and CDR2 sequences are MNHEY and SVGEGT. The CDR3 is CASRPASTGSETQYF. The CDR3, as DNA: TGTGCCAGCCGTCCCGCTAGCACAGGGAGCGAGACCCAGTACTTC.

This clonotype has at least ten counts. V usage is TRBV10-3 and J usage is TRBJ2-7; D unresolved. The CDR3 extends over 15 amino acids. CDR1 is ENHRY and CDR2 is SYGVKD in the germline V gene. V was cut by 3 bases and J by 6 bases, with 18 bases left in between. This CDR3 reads CAISDPPRTITEQYF. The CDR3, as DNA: TGTGCCATCAGTGACCCTCCCAGGACCATAACCGAGCAGTACTTC.